The T cell receptor beta chain described here comes from a study of identical twins. Broader study findings: Cross-sectional statistics, not tracking of the same donors, supported the conclusions. For cord blood, abundant beta clonotypes had fewer insertions, unlike memory repertoires, which showed none.

Healthy Caucasian donors formed the entire cohort. Germline CDR1 and CDR2: WSHSY and SAAADI. This CDR3 spans 17 amino acids. With 3 bases removed from V and 2 bases from J, the gap between germline ends came to 19 bases. TCRdb independently ran MiXCR on the 5' RACE reads; one entry per CDR3 protein. The data hold fewer than 350,000 distinct CDR3 sequences, with 6.5% to 9.5% observed a single time. As to this clonotype: What it recognizes is unknown.

This same sample was also part of a study on yellow fever vaccine responses in identical twins. According to that study: Vaccine T cell responses of twins reportedly seemed partly convergent and partly personalized.

The clonotype was recovered from a woman aged 18-29 years in good health. This chain links TRBV10-2 with TRBJ1-1, with D unclear. Sequencing was performed on memory (CD45RO+) T cells sorted from blood. The chain's CDR3 is CASSDPSSPGRNTEAFF. The CDR3 region has the DNA TGCGCCAGCAGTGACCCGAGTTCTCCGGGTAGAAACACTGAAGCTTTCTTT.